The present T cell receptor beta chain was sequenced within a study of cytomegalovirus exposure and HLA in healthy donors. Healthy bone marrow donors made up the donor group. The CDR3 spans 15 residues. V lost 1 base, J lost 4 bases, and 13 bases lay in between. CDR1 is SGHNT and CDR2 is YENEEA in the germline V gene. Use of 60 Vbeta and 13 Jbeta primers characterized the PCR. Data came from immunoSEQ multiplex PCR; TCRdb stores just in-frame clones and leaves some out. The specimen's table records more than 75,000 clones. The chain links TRBV11-3 to TRBJ2-5; maybe TRBD1 (6 bases). The receptor comes from a man in his forties or fifties in good health and CMV-seropositive. Specimen: PBMCs. The CDR3 sequence: CASSLAQQGIETQYF. Here the CDR3 DNA reads TGTGCCAGCAGCTTAGCACAACAGGGTATAGAGACCCAGTACTTC.